Given below is one T cell receptor beta chain in context. Its binding antigen is unknown. No much larger clone is present one base from it, and per-base qualities are unavailable. These data are taken from a study of beta chain features in type 1 diabetes (dated by TCRdb to the late 2010s). Background for the entire study: No differences in mean age, gender distribution, total cell number or subset yield were found between patients and healthy donors. Whereas all 30 or so donors provided naive and central memory subsets, regulatory and stem cell-like memory subsets were isolated from just 8 patients and about 8 healthy donors. Across all samples, some 110,000,000 sorted cells were examined, and cell number per subset correlated strongly with RNA yield. In the study, recently diagnosed type 1 diabetes patients and matched healthy donors were compared on the TCRB repertoires of their sorted circulating CD4+ T cell subsets. On the study overall, not on this receptor specifically: Because cDNA was sequenced instead of genomic DNA, highly expressing activated cells could be over-represented, though the groups showed no difference in activation or CD3 levels. Only small numbers of individuals were included in the HLA sub-analyses, which left unresolved whether HLA type had any influence on TCRB rearrangement. Shorter templates might be favored by PCR, yet because patient and control samples were amplified and corrected together, any such skew would affect both groups equally. Naive, central memory and regulatory TCRB repertoires appeared to be more alike among patients than among healthy donors. A moderate but significant shortening of TCRB CDR3 length was observed in type 1 diabetes patients in all four CD4+ subsets. Fewer insertions and more nucleotide deletions at VDJ recombination sites were observed in patients with type 1 diabetes, implying thymic rearrangement abnormalities.

The entire amount of isolated RNA was reverse transcribed using the High Capacity cDNA Reverse Transcription Kit, so the sequenced TCRB transcripts were expressed ones. Deep immunoSEQ sequencing was performed on naive, central memory and regulatory T cell samples, with an average of roughly 3.3 million total reads per sample. Sorted cells were lysed in RLT buffer and RNA was extracted with DNase-treated RNeasy Micro or Mini kits, depending on cell number. Each cell subset was processed separately to prevent cross-contamination, with patient and healthy donor samples processed together. Using the immunoSEQ multiplex PCR, TCRB sequences were amplified from cDNA into 87-bp fragments spanning the CDR3 region. Amplicons were sequenced on the Illumina HiSeq platform. As for the authors' bioinformatics: Synthetic template baselines were used to correct PCR bias computationally, reads within Hamming distance 2 were collapsed together, and singletons that could not be merged were discarded. Reads were aligned against IMGT so that V, D and J genes, CDR3 length and insertions or deletions at six rearrangement sites could be assigned. Within each subset, clonotype counts were normalized to the number of sorted cells before true diversity and Gini coefficients were calculated with the tcR R package. Repertoire sharing was quantified using the overlap coefficient calculated on TCRB nucleotide sequences. As a proxy for the pre-selection repertoire, out-of-frame TCRB sequences from naive cells were analyzed. Sourced from immuneACCESS, this table was stored by TCRdb with only in-frame sequences that have V and J called. A share of the clones is absent; for the studies checked, an unresolved V gene accounts for under half, and the remainder has no known explanation. The V and J calls and clone size are taken from that table; D and trimming were inferred from the DNA. This sample comprises about 270,000 clones, around 14% of them detected only once. The ten largest account for about 0.027% of the sample.

The CDR3 spans 12 residues, from the cysteine through the phenylalanine. The entry retains the CDR3 DNA only, 36 bases that are in frame from base 1. Between the V and J ends, shortened by 3 bases and 9 bases respectively, the junction contains 9 bases. According to the germline V gene (reference sequence), CDR1 reads LNHDA and CDR2 reads SQIVND. Each donor gave one peripheral blood draw, approximately 100 mL on average, collected into heparinised tubes. A BD FACSAria II was used to sort naive, central memory, regulatory and stem cell-like memory CD4+ T cells with a panel that included CD45RO, CCR7, CD25, CD127, CD95 and CD27. A purity above 95% was achieved for all sorted populations. PBMCs were isolated right away by Lymphoprep density gradient centrifugation and were stained directly, without culture. Samples were stained and sorted in pairs, with one healthy donor and one patient per experiment, so that batch effects were minimized.

Recombination linked TRBV19 to TRBJ1-5; there is no confident call for the D gene. This TCR was recovered from a woman aged 40 to 55 in good health. The sequencing input was naive CD4+ T cells from blood. In the paper's terms, the cell subset or site label means: true naive CD4+ T cells. In nucleotide form, the sequence is TGTGCCAGTAGTATCCCTCCTCGGCCCCAGCATTTT. Its product reads: CASSIPPRPQHF. Reference TRBV19 and TRBJ1-5 genes cover what lies past the CDR3, so the full variable domain is DGGITQSPKYLFRKEGQNVTLSCEQNLNHDAMYWYRQDPGQGLRLIYYSQIVNDFQKGDIAEGYSVSREKKESFPLTVTSAQKNPTAFYLCASSIPPRPQHFGDGTRLSIL.